This T cell receptor beta chain was found in a study of technical replicates of blood from a few donors. CDR3 length equals 17 residues. Trimming at V came to 4 bases and at J to 5 bases, leaving 8 bases not matched to a gene. CDR1 SGDLS and CDR2 YYNGEE come from the germline V gene. The protocol was immunoSEQ multiplex PCR, while the TCRdb copy is restricted to in-frame clones and leaves out a portion. The repertoire holds fewer than 65,000 clones, with approximately 89% as singletons. The sequence came from a human donor in good health. Some clones in this sample may be carry-over from other donors' samples. Sequencing input: PBMCs. The rearrangement links TRBV9 to TRBJ2-2; 13 positions agree with TRBD2. The CDR3 here is CASSLRTSGSWTGELFF. The CDR3 nucleotides are TGTGCCAGCAGCCTAAGGACTAGCGGGAGTTGGACCGGGGAGCTGTTTTTT. The whole variable domain, remainder taken from reference TRBV9 and TRBJ2-2, is DSGVTQTPKHLITATGQRVTLRCSPRSGDLSVYWYQQSLDQGLQFLIQYYNGEERAKGNILERFSAQQFPDLHSELNLSSLELGDSALYFCASSLRTSGSWTGELFFGEGSRLTVL.